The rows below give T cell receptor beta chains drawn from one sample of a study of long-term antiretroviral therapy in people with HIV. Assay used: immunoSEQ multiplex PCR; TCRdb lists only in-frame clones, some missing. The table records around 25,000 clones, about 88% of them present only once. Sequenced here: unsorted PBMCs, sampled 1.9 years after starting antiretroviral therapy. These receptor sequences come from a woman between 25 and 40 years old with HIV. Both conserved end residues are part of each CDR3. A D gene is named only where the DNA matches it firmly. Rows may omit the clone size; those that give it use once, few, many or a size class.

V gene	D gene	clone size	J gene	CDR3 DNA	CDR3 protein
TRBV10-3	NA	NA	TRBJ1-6	TGTGCCATACAGGAGGGACACGGCCTCTATAATTCACCCCTCCACTTT	CAIQEGHGLYNSPLHF
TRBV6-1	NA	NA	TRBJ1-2	TGTGCCACCTCCAGTCGAATGAAATCATACTATGGCTACACCTTC	CATSSRMKSYYGYTF
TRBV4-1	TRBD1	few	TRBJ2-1	TGCGCCAGCAGCCAAGGACAGGGCTACAATGAGCAGTTCTTC	CASSQGQGYNEQFF
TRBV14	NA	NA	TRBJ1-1	TGTGCCAGCAGCCAGAGGGATATGAACACTGAAGCTTTCTTT	CASSQRDMNTEAFF
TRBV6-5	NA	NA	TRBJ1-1	TGTGCCAGCACCAAAACGGGGGGCGAAGCTTTCTTT	CASTKTGGEAFF
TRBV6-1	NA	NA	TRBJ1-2	TGTGCCAGCAGTGAAGCATCGGGGTTGGCAGCTCGATTCGATGGCTACACCTTC	CASSEASGLAARFDGYTF
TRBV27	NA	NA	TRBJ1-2	TGTGCCAGCGCACCGGGGGATTTTACCTATGGCTACACCTTC	CASAPGDFTYGYTF
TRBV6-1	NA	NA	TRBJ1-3	TGTGCCACCGAACAGGTCTTTGGAAACACCATATATTTT	CATEQVFGNTIYF
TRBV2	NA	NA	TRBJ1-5	TGTGCCAGCAGTGATTCCGAGACAAATTTTTATCAGCCCCAGCATTTT	CASSDSETNFYQPQHF
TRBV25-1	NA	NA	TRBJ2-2	TGTGCCAGCAGTGGGCAATACACCGGGGAGCTGTTTTTT	CASSGQYTGELFF
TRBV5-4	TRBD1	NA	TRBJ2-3	TGTGCCAGCAGCCCCGGGACAGGGGTGGGTACGCAGTATTTT	CASSPGTGVGTQYF